Listed here is a single TCR beta chain. In the authors' workflow: How many nucleated cells were present was estimated from reference gene primer amplification. TCRdb's copy holds only in-frame clones and misses some; the assay was immunoSEQ multiplex PCR. For V, J and clone size, that table is used; D and trimming come from the DNA. This table holds 250,000 to 350,000 clones, approximately 91% found once. The data were taken from a study of blood T cell repertoires in COVID-19. Study at large: T cells, B-cell-depleted T cells, or PBMCs supplied cDNA or gDNA.

Germline CDR1 and CDR2: SGHRS and YFSETQ. With V trimmed by 0 bases and J by 8 bases, 8 bases remained unmatched. The CDR3 sequence is 16 residues long. This clonotype originated in a woman aged 60-70 years with acute or convalescent COVID-19. The sample taken for sequencing was peripheral blood. The J gene is TRBJ2-1, the V gene TRBV5-1; 10 nucleotides agree with TRBD2. CDR3 amino acids: CASSLALAGVQDEQFF. In DNA, the CDR3 is TGCGCCAGCAGCTTGGCCCTAGCGGGAGTTCAGGATGAGCAGTTCTTC.